Below are 14 T cell receptor beta chains sequenced from a single sample in a study of shared T cell receptors in the human thymus. Data came from immunoSEQ multiplex PCR; TCRdb stores just in-frame clones and leaves some out. In the table there are some 720,000 clones, around 89% of which are singletons. The sample also formed part of further work on human thymus T cells.

The sample was thymocytes. The receptors derive from a boy less than two years old with a congenital heart defect.

The chain joins TRBV18 to TRBJ2-3; 9 nucleotides match TRBD2. The V gene's germline CDR1 is KGHSH and CDR2 LQKENI. The CDR3 consists of 18 residues. After removal of 2 bases from V and 6 bases from J, the junction contained 15 bases not matched to a gene. The CDR3: CASSPKYAAGGQEDTQYF. The CDR3, as DNA: TGTGCCAGCTCACCAAAGTATGCGGCGGGAGGGCAGGAGGATACGCAGTATTTT. Drawing the rest from reference TRBV18 and TRBJ2-3, the complete variable domain is NAGVMQNPRHLVRRRGQEARLRCSPMKGHSHVYWYRQLPEEGLKFMVYLQKENIIDESGMPKERFSAEFPKEGPSILRIQQVVRGDSAAYFCASSPKYAAGGQEDTQYFGPGTRLTVL.

The chain has TRBV10-2 and TRBJ2-1; the match to TRBD2 covers 7 bases. The V segment lost 9 bases and the J segment 4 bases; nucleotides outside the gene matches: 6. Germline-derived CDR1 and CDR2 are WSHSY and SAAADI. The length of the CDR3 is 13 residues. CDR3 sequence (DNA): TGCGCCAGTAGCGGGCCCTCATACAATGAGCAGTTCTTC. Protein sequence: CASSGPSYNEQFF.

The rearrangement joins TRBV27 to TRBJ2-7, with 12 bases lining up with TRBD2. The germline CDR1 and CDR2 sequences are MNHEY and SMNVEV (reference sequence). This CDR3 is built from 17 residues. J lost 1 base, V lost 3 bases, and 7 bases had no gene match. The CDR3 DNA is TGTGCCAGCAGTTTCGGGGGCGGACTAGCGGGATCCTACGAGCAGTACTTC. Translated, it gives CASSFGGGLAGSYEQYF.

The CDR3 DNA reads TGTGCCAGCAGCGCCTACCGGGACAGGGGGACGCTTGGGAGCACTGAAGCTTTCTTT. Translating gives CASSAYRDRGTLGSTEAFF. The chain is built from TRBV7-9 and TRBJ1-1; 11 bases agree with TRBD1. Germline V CDR1 and CDR2: SEHNR, FQNEAQ (reference sequence). The CDR3 loop spans 19 amino acids. Trimming cost V 5 bases and J 4 bases; bases outside gene matches: 18.

V usage is TRBV27 and J usage is TRBJ1-4; D is undetermined. V was trimmed by 0 bases and J by 8 bases, leaving 7 bases between them. This CDR3 spans 13 amino acids. Germline V lookup: CDR1 MNHEY, CDR2 SMNVEV (reference sequence). The CDR3 bases are TGTGCCAGCAGTTTATCGTCGGGAGAAAAACTGTTTTTT. This sequence encodes CASSLSSGEKLFF.

The V and J genes are TRBV29-1 and TRBJ2-2; D is possibly TRBD2 (5 bases). The CDR3 contains 14 residues. The germline CDR1 and CDR2 sequences are SQVTM and ANQGSEA. Trimming removed 4 bases at V and 2 bases at J, with 11 bases between. The CDR3 protein is CSVVSAVNTGELFF. CDR3 bases: TGCAGCGTTGTTAGCGCGGTTAACACCGGGGAGCTGTTTTTT.

The table lists this clone with a few counts. The CDR3 DNA follows: TGTGCCAGCAGTTACTCGACGGGAGGGGAGACCCAGTACTTC. It encodes CASSYSTGGETQYF. The V call is TRBV6-5, the J call TRBJ2-5; 8 bases agree with TRBD2. Germline lookup yields CDR1 MNHEY and CDR2 SVGAGI. CDR3 length: 14 residues. V gave up 0 bases and J gave up 5 bases; unmatched junction bases: 2.

The rearrangement links TRBV5-4 to TRBJ1-1; perhaps TRBD1 as D (6 bases). CDR3 length: 11 amino acids. Germline V gene sequence: CDR1 SGHNT, CDR2 YYREEE (reference sequence). V lost 7 bases to trimming and J lost 3 bases, with 7 bases between them. This chain's CDR3 is CASSGDTEAFF. The CDR3 DNA reads TGTGCCAGCTCAGGGGACACTGAAGCTTTCTTT.

This clone was seen more than once but under ten times. This chain connects TRBV14 to TRBJ2-2; 11 bases line up with TRBD2. V shed 6 bases and J 2 bases; nucleotides not matched to a gene: 5. The CDR3 is 16 amino acids. Germline V gene data show CDR1 as SGHDN and CDR2 as FVKESK. The CDR3, as DNA: TGTGCCAGCAGGCTAGCGGGAGGCCCAAACACCGGGGAGCTGTTTTTT. Protein product: CASRLAGGPNTGELFF.

The chain recombines TRBV5-1 with TRBJ1-2; the D is unclear. This CDR3 region has 19 residues. V gave up 0 bases and J gave up 0 bases, with 21 bases separating them. Germline V CDR1 and CDR2: SGHRS, YFSETQ. The DNA of the CDR3 is TGCGCCAGCAGCTTGGGAAGGACCCTGGGCGGGCAGTCTAACTATGGCTACACCTTC. Its translation is CASSLGRTLGGQSNYGYTF. Filled out from reference TRBV5-1 and TRBJ1-2, the complete variable domain reads KAGVTQTPRYLIKTRGQQVTLSCSPISGHRSVSWYQQTPGQGLQFLFEYFSETQRNKGNFPGRFSGRQFSNSRSEMNVSTLELGDSALYLCASSLGRTLGGQSNYGYTFGSGTRLTVV.

The chain carries TRBV10-3 and TRBJ2-7; 11 nucleotides line up with TRBD2. In germline, CDR1 is ENHRY, CDR2 SYGVKD. The CDR3 consists of 15 residues. The ends lost 4 bases at V and 2 bases at J; junction bases unmatched: 4. The CDR3 DNA reads as TGTGCCATCAGTGCCGGGACTAGCGGCCCCTACGAGCAGTACTTC. Translation gives CAISAGTSGPYEQYF.

V is TRBV9 and J is TRBJ2-1; 9 bases align to TRBD2. Per the germline V gene, CDR1 is SGDLS and CDR2 is YYNGEE. The V segment lost 0 bases and the J segment 7 bases; nucleotides outside the gene matches: 20. The CDR3 runs 20 residues. The CDR3 loop is CASSVGGGLAGPGRGNEQFF. CDR3 coding DNA: TGTGCCAGCAGCGTAGGAGGGGGACTAGCTGGTCCCGGTCGGGGGAATGAGCAGTTCTTC.

This clone was observed once. The V call is TRBV2, the J call TRBJ1-2, with a weak D call TRBD1 (5 bases). This CDR3 has 13 amino acids. The V gene lost 6 bases and the J gene lost 2 bases, with 10 bases spanning the gap. Germline CDR1 is SNHLY and CDR2 is FYNNEI. CDR3 protein: CASRDRGNYGYTF. The CDR3 nucleotides read TGTGCCAGCAGGGACCGGGGGAACTATGGCTACACCTTC. The entire variable domain, with the rest obtained from reference TRBV2 and TRBJ1-2, is as follows: EPEVTQTPSHQVTQMGQEVILRCVPISNHLYFYWYRQILGQKVEFLVSFYNNEISEKSEIFDDQFSVERPDGSNFTLKIRSTKLEDSAMYFCASRDRGNYGYTFGSGTRLTVV.

This chain connects TRBV7-9 to TRBJ2-7; TRBD2 is a possible D gene (5 bases). With 3 bases removed from V and 0 bases from J, the gap between germline ends came to 12 bases. This CDR3 spans 15 amino acids. Looked up from germline, CDR1 is SEHNR and CDR2 is FQNEAQ (reference sequence). The CDR3 nucleotides read TGTGCCAGCAGCTTCGCCAAAGAGGGCTCCTACGAGCAGTACTTC. Its translation is CASSFAKEGSYEQYF. Using reference TRBV7-9 and TRBJ2-7 for the parts outside the CDR3, the full variable domain is DTGVSQNPRHKITKRGQNVTFRCDPISEHNRLYWYRQTLGQGPEFLTYFQNEAQLEKSRLLSDRFSAERPKGSFSTLEIQRTEQGDSAMYLCASSFAKEGSYEQYFGPGTRLTVT.